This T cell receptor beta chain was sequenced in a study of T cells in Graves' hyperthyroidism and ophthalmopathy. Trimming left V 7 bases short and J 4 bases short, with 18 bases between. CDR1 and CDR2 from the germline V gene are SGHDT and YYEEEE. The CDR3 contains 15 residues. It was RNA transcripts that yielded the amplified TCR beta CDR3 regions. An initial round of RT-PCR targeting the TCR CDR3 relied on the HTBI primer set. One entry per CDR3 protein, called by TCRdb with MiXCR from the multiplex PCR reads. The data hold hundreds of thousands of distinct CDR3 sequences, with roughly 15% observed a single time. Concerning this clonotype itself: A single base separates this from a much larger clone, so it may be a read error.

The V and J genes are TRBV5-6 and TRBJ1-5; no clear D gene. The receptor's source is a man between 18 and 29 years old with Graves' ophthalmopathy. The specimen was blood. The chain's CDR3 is CASGIFNGWNQPQHF. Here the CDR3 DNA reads TGTGCCAGCGGCATTTTTAATGGGTGGAATCAGCCCCAGCATTTT.